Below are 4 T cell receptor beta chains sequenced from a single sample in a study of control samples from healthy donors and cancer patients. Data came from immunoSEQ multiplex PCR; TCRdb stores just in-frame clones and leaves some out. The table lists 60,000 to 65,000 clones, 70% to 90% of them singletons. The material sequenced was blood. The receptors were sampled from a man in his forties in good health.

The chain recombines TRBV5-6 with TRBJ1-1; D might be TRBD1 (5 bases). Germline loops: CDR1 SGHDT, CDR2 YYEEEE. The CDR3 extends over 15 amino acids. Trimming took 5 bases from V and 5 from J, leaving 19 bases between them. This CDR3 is CASRPGPGAETEAFF. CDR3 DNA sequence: TGTGCCAGCAGGCCCGGGCCCGGGGCGGAAACTGAAGCTTTCTTT.

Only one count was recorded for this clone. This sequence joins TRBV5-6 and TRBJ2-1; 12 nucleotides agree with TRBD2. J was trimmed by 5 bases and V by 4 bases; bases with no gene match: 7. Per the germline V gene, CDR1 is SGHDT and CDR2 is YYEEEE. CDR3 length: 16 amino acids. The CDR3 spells CASSPGLAGPHNEQFF. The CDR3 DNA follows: TGTGCCAGCAGCCCTGGACTAGCGGGGCCCCACAATGAGCAGTTCTTC. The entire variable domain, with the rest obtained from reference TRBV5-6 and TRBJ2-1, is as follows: DAGVTQSPTHLIKTRGQQVTLRCSPKSGHDTVSWYQQALGQGPQFIFQYYEEEERQRGNFPDRFSGHQFPNYSSELNVNALLLGDSALYLCASSPGLAGPHNEQFFGPGTRLTVL.

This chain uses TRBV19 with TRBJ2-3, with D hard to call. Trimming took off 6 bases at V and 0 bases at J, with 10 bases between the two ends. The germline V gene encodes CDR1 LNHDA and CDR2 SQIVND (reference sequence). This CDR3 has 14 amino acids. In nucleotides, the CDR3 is TGTGCCAGTAGAGGCGGCTTCAGCACAGATACGCAGTATTTT. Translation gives CASRGGFSTDTQYF.

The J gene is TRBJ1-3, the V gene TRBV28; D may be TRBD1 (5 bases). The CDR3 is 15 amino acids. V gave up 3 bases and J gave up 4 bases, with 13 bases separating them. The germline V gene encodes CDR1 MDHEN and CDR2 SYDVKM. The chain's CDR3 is CASSLGGGSGNTIYF. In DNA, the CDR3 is TGTGCCAGCAGTTTGGGTGGGGGGTCCGGAAACACCATATATTTT. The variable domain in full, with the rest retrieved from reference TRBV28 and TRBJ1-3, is DVKVTQSSRYLVKRTGEKVFLECVQDMDHENMFWYRQDPGLGLRLIYFSYDVKMKEKGDIPEGYSVSREKKERFSLILESASTNQTSMYLCASSLGGGSGNTIYFGEGSWLTVV.